This TCR beta chain was sequenced in a study of cytomegalovirus exposure and HLA in healthy donors. Study-wide findings and caveats: TCR beta V- and J-gene trimming was later associated with a missense DCLRE1C variant. Accurate prediction of HLA-A and HLA-B alleles (for most subjects) was reportedly achieved from TCR beta sequences.

The CDR3 extends over 15 amino acids. Trimming shortened V by 2 bases and J by 7 bases, and 12 bases separated the two germline ends. CDR1 and CDR2 from the germline V gene are LGHNA and YSLEER. This clone came up a few times. Its specificity is not known. The PCR employed 60 Vbeta primers together with 13 Jbeta primers. The repertoire was sequenced with immunoSEQ multiplex PCR; TCRdb's copy has only in-frame clones and lacks some. Of 95,000 to 150,000 clones detected, 70% to 80% appear once; the ten largest clones hold around 3.6%. Material: PBMCs. The sequence derives from a man aged 35-49 years in good health and CMV-seronegative. This chain uses TRBV4-3 with TRBJ1-6; D might be TRBD1 (5 bases). CDR3 nucleotide sequence: TGCGCCAGCAGCCAAATCAGGGTGGGCAATTCACCCCTCCACTTT. Translation: CASSQIRVGNSPLHF.